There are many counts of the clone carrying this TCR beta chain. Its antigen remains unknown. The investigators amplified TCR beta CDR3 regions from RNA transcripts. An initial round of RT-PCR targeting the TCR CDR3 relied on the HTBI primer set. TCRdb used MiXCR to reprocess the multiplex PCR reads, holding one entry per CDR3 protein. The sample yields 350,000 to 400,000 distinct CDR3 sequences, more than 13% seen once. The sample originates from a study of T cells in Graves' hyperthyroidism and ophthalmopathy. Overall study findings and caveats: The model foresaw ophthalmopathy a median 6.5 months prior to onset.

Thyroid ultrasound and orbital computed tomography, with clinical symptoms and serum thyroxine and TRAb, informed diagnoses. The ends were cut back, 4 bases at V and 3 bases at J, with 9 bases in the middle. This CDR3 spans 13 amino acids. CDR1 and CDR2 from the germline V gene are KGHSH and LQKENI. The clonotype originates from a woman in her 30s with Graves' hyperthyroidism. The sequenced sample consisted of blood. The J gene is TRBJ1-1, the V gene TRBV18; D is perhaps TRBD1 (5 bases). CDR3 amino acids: CASSLGTHTEAFF. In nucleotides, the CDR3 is TGTGCCAGCTCACTCGGGACCCACACTGAAGCTTTCTTT.